This T cell receptor (beta chain) was sequenced in a study of TIL therapy for anti-PD-1-resistant metastatic lung cancer (dated by TCRdb to the early 2020s). Regarding the research as a whole: Before any PD-1/PD-L1 blockade was given, tumors were harvested, nivolumab was then administered, and patients who progressed went on to receive lymphodepletion, an infusion of expanded TIL, and IL-2. Most of the cohort had lung adenocarcinoma, including a few EGFR-mutant tumors and two ALK-rearranged tumors, and half of the patients were either current or former smokers. T cell receptor beta sequencing of tumor and peripheral blood served to follow clonotypes across the tumor, the expanded TIL product, and serial blood samples. Enrolled patients had a median age of around 50 years (range roughly 38-80) and a median tumor PD-L1 proportion score of 4.5% to 6.5%. Across the cohort, whole-exome sequencing showed a median non-synonymous tumor mutation burden of roughly 1.5 mutations per megabase. The investigation overall reported the following: The study protocol defined all tumor marker inferences as exploratory. Clonotypes from the infused TIL partially replaced the baseline peripheral repertoire and then declined over months, and persistence showed no apparent association with response. The cohort was highly selected, including more treatment-naive, never-smoker and oncogene-addicted patients than is typical, which limits generalizability.

This specimen's time point label, per the study, means: pre-treatment sample, taken before nivolumab and TIL therapy. Adults with stage 4 NSCLC were enrolled from late 2017 to January 2020 in a dual-center phase I trial. The samples were obtained from a phase I trial that was single-arm and open-label and tested tumor-infiltrating lymphocyte therapy combined with nivolumab in advanced non-small cell lung cancer. Mononuclear cells from blood collected in EDTA tubes were isolated on a Ficoll gradient and snap-frozen as pellets, and DNA was then extracted using a Qiagen mini-prep kit. Concerning this clone itself: Which antigen it targets is not known. No much larger clonotype is one base removed from it; base qualities were not supplied.

TCR beta CDR3 regions were amplified from genomic DNA by bias-controlled multiplex PCR with the immunoSEQ v3 hsTCRB kit. TCR libraries were sequenced on an Illumina NextSeq 500 to 2 million to 2.5 million read pairs for survey level or 5-6 million for deep level. As for the authors' bioinformatics: The immunoSEQ Analyzer software assigned V, D and J genes, filtered out non-productive sequences, and reported clonality. Repertoires were compared using productive Simpson clonality and Morisita overlap index of productive TRB rearrangements between infused TIL and blood. For each clone in blood, the absolute clonotype count was estimated by multiplying the lymphocyte count by the CD3+ fraction and by the clone's productive frequency. TCRdb re-hosts the immuneACCESS table, in-frame sequences only. Its copies lack some clones; in the studies checked, an unresolved V gene accounts for under half of them, and the cause for the rest is not known. That table furnishes V, J and clone size, whereas the DNA furnished D and trimming. The sample has some 45,000 clones on record, approximately 86% of them singletons. The top ten clonotypes cover less than 6% of the sample.

The CDR3 runs 13 residues from the cysteine to the phenylalanine. The DNA shown is the 39-base CDR3, in frame from base 1. The germline V end is reduced by 7 bases and the J end by 7 bases; junction bases left unmatched: 5. Per the germline V gene, MNHEY is the CDR1 and SVGAGI is the CDR2. The clonotype was recovered from a person between 25 and 80 years old with non-small cell lung cancer. The sequence links TRBV6-5 to TRBJ2-7; 12 bases in between match TRBD2. Source: blood, taken at baseline. The nucleotides are TGTGCCAGCACCAAAGGGACTAGCGGGGAGCAGTACTTC. The resulting protein is CASTKGTSGEQYF.